The following is a T cell receptor beta chain sequence with its context. This clonotype has a count of ten or more. Its target antigen remains unknown. No clone much larger than this one lies a single base away; base qualities are absent. These data are taken from a study of T cells after yellow fever vaccination (dated by TCRdb to 2018 to 2020). For the study in its entirety: The SMART-Seq v4 Ultra Low Input RNA kit was used to prepare libraries from fractions with low cell numbers. To follow T-cell clones before and after primary and booster YFV17D yellow fever vaccination, bulk TCR alpha and beta repertoires were sequenced over time. Two healthy male donors, one aged 18 to 29 and one aged 30 to 40 years, made up the cohort. Blood was drawn at multiple timepoints before and after primary and secondary immunization, with bulk PBMC replicates and cell subsets isolated. Summary of the overall study and its limitations: After the booster, most of the clones that had expanded following primary vaccination were detected again (almost 98% of CD4 and roughly 90% of CD8), which suggests that memory was broadly maintained. A small fraction of clonotypes appeared in both the CD4 and CD8 compartments, likely as a result of convergent recombination. The secondary T-cell response was weaker than the primary response but faster, peaking on day 5 instead of day 15. Because the study included only two donors, the extent to which the findings can be generalized is limited. Because abundant contaminating clonotypes from the bulk population could be contained in FACS-sorted repertoires, computational filtering was required.

Sequencing used an Illumina NovaSeq 6000. Synthesis of TCR cDNA relied on 5'RACE template switching, a step that introduced a universal primer site along with unique molecular identifiers. Priming for cDNA synthesis came from both the TCR alpha and TCR beta constant segments. Libraries were amplified in two PCR steps, with sample barcodes and sequencing adapters added in the second step. Sequencing of the libraries was done on either Illumina HiSeq 2500 (2x100 bp) or NovaSeq (2x150 bp). In the paper's pipeline: MIGEC handled demultiplexing of reads and collapsing into UMI consensus sequences, while MiXCR performed V(D)J alignment. Vaccine-responding clonotypes were identified with edgeR using replicate PBMC samples, with FDR below 0.01 and a log2 fold change above 5 up to day 15 being required. Each bulk clonotype was labeled CD4 or CD8 based on which sequenced repertoire, CD4 or CD8, contained the clonotype at higher abundance. TCRdb cleaned the public reads at Q25 with fastp, built clones with MiXCR and kept in-frame beta chains. Rows with one shared CDR3 protein collapse into an entry with the most common genes and DNA. Clone size and V and J calls follow TCRdb, not the original study. The sample has some 240,000 distinct CDR3 sequences on record, over 3% of them singletons. The ten largest clones capture about 19% of the sample.

The label giving this sample's treatment or condition can be read as: live attenuated yellow fever vaccine strain. At each blood-draw timepoint, two biological replicates of bulk PBMCs were collected. PBMCs were isolated from peripheral blood using a standard Ficoll-Paque protocol. TriZol was used to extract RNA from bulk PBMCs, from CD4 and CD8 fractions, and from dextramer-positive and dextramer-negative fractions. The receptor's source is a man between 18 and 29 years old who received the YFV17D yellow fever vaccine. The specimen was PBMCs, collected 15 days after the yellow fever booster vaccination.

The DNA sequence is given as TGTGCCAGCAGCTTCGTGGGGTGGAAGGGGGGCACTGAAGCTTTCTTT. Translation gives CASSFVGWKGGTEAFF. The rearrangement joined TRBV7-9 to TRBJ1-1; a tentative D match to TRBD1 spans 6 bases. CDR1 and CDR2 are read off the germline V gene (reference sequence) as SEHNR and FQNEAQ. The V end loses 3 bases and the J end loses 4 bases, and a stretch of 18 bases separates them. Including the terminal cysteine and phenylalanine, the CDR3 comprises 16 residues. Only the CDR3 DNA stays, 48 bases, in frame from base 1. The CDR3, completed at both ends by the reference TRBV7-9 and TRBJ1-1 genes, gives the full variable domain DTGVSQNPRHKITKRGQNVTFRCDPISEHNRLYWYRQTLGQGPEFLTYFQNEAQLEKSRLLSDRFSAERPKGSFSTLEIQRTEQGDSAMYLCASSFVGWKGGTEAFFGQGTRLTVV.